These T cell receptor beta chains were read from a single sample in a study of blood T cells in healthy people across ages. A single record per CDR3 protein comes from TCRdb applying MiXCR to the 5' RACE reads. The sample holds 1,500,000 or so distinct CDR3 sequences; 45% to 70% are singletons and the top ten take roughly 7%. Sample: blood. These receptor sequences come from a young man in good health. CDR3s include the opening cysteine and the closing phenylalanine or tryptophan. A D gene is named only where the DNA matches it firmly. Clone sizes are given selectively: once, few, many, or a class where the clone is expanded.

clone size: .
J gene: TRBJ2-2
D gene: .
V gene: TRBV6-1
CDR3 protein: CASRRTYRDTLFGELFF
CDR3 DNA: TGTGCCAGCAGACGAACTTACCGGGACACCCTTTTCGGGGAGCTGTTTTTT

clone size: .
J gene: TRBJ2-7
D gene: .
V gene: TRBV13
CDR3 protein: CASSSRRCEQYF
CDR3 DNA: TGTGCCAGCAGTTCTCGACGGTGCGAGCAGTACTTC

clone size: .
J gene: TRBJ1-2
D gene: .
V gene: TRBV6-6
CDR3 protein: CASNGGGRQVYGYTF
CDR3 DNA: TGTGCCAGTAACGGAGGGGGTCGGCAGGTTTATGGCTACACCTTC

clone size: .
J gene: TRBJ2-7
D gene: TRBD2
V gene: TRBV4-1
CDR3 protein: CASNQESLSGRIYEQYF
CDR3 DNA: TGCGCCAGCAACCAAGAATCCCTTAGCGGGAGGATTTACGAGCAGTACTTC

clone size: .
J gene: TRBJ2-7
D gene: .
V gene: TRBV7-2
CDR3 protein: CASSPATRWSEQYF
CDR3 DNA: TGTGCCAGCAGCCCGGCTACTAGGTGGTCTGAGCAGTACTTC

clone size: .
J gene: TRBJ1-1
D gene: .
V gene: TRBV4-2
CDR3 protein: CASSQGGEEAFF
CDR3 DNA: TGTGCCAGCAGCCAAGGGGGCGAAGAAGCTTTCTTT

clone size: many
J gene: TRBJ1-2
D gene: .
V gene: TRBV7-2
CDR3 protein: CASSLVTVAYGYTF
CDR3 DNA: TGTGCCAGCAGCTTAGTGACAGTCGCCTATGGCTACACCTTC

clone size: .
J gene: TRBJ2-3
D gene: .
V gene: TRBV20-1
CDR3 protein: CSAREPTGSGDTQYF
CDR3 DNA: TGCAGTGCTAGAGAGCCAACGGGTAGCGGAGATACGCAGTATTTT

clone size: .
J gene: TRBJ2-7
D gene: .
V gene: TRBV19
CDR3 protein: CASSIDHQLRYEQYF
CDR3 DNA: TGTGCCAGTAGTATAGACCACCAATTGAGATACGAGCAGTACTTC

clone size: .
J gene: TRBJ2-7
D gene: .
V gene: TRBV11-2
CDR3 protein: CASRALRGGVDNEQYF
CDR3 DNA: TGTGCCAGCCGAGCCCTCAGGGGGGGCGTCGACAATGAGCAGTACTTC

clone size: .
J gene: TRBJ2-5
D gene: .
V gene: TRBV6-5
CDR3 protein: CASRTRETQYF
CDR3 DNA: TGTGCCAGCAGAACACGAGAGACCCAGTACTTC

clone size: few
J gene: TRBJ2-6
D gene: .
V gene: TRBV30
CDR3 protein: CAWSFGANVLTF
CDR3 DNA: TGTGCCTGGAGTTTTGGGGCCAACGTCCTGACTTTC

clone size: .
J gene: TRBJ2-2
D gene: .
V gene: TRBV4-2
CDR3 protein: CASSQEKGTGELFF
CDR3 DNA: TGTGCCAGCAGCCAAGAGAAGGGCACCGGGGAGCTGTTTTTT

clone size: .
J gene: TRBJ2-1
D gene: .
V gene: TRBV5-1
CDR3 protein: CASSSGEPYNEQFF
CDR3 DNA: TGCGCCAGCAGCTCAGGGGAACCCTACAATGAGCAGTTCTTC

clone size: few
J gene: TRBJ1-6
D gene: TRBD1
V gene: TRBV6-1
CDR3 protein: CASRSGTGVSPLHF
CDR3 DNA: TGTGCCAGCAGGTCCGGGACAGGGGTCTCACCCCTCCACTTT

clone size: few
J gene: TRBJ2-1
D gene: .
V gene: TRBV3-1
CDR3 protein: CASSQVVETGSTNEQFF
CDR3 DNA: TGTGCCAGCAGCCAAGTTGTTGAGACGGGGAGTACCAATGAGCAGTTCTTC

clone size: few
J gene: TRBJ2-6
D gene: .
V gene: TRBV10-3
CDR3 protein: CAISESQDSGANVLTF
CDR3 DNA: TGTGCCATCAGTGAGTCGCAAGACTCTGGGGCCAACGTCCTGACTTTC

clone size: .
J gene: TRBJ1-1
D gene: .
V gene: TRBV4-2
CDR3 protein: CASSQESQTPNTEAFF
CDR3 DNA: TGTGCCAGCAGCCAAGAATCTCAGACCCCGAACACTGAAGCTTTCTTT

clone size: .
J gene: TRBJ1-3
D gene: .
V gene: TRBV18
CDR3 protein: CASSPVSGNTIYF
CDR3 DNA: TGTGCCAGCTCACCAGTCTCTGGAAACACCATATATTTT

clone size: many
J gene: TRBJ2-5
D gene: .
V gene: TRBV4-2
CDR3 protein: CASSQGLGETQYF
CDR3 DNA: TGTGCCAGCAGTCAGGGGTTGGGGGAGACCCAGTACTTC

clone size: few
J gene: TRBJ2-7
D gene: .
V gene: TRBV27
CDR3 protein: CASSSIGGYSYEQYF
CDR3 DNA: TGTGCCAGCAGTTCGATTGGGGGATATTCCTACGAGCAGTACTTC

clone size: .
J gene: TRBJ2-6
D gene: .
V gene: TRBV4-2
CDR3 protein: CASSPDGSSGANVLTF
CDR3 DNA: TGTGCCAGCAGCCCCGACGGTAGCTCTGGGGCCAACGTCCTGACTTTC

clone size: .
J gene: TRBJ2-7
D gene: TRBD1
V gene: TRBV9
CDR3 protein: CASIKTTGGGYEQYF
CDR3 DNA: TGTGCCAGCATCAAAACTACAGGGGGCGGCTACGAGCAGTACTTC

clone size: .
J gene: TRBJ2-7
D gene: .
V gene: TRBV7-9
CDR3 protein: CVSSSQQYEQYF
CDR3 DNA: TGTGTCAGCAGCTCCCAACAGTACGAGCAGTACTTC

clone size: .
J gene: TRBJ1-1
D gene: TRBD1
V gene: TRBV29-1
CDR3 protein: CSSTQGQRTEAFF
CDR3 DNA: TGCTCATCAACCCAGGGACAGCGAACTGAAGCTTTCTTT

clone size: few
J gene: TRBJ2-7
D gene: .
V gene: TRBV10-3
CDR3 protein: CAISEWIFGDPQNNVEQYF
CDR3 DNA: TGTGCCATCAGTGAGTGGATTTTCGGGGACCCCCAGAACAATGTCGAGCAGTACTTC

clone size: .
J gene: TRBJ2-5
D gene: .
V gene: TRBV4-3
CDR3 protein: CASSQDLSPAETQYF
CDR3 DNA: TGCGCCAGCAGCCAAGATCTGTCCCCCGCAGAGACCCAGTACTTC

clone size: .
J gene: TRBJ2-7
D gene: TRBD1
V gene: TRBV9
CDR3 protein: CASSVEGQGSYEQYF
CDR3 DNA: TGTGCCAGCAGCGTAGAGGGACAGGGCTCCTACGAGCAGTACTTC

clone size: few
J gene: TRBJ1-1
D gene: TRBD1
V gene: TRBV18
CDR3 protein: CASSVGGTGKNTEAFF
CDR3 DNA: TGTGCCAGCTCGGTAGGCGGGACAGGCAAGAACACTGAAGCTTTCTTT

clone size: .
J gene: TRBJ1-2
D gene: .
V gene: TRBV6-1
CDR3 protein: CASSEAVGGGPNYGYTF
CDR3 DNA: TGTGCCAGCAGTGAAGCGGTTGGAGGGGGGCCTAACTATGGCTACACCTTC

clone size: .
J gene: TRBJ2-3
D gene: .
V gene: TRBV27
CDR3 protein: CASSHVGSTDTQYF
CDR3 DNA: TGTGCCAGCAGTCATGTGGGGAGCACAGATACGCAGTATTTT

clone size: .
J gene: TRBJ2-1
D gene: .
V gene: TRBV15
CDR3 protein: CATSRVRSGGYNEQFF
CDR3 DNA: TGTGCCACCAGCAGAGTGAGAAGCGGAGGTTACAATGAGCAGTTCTTC

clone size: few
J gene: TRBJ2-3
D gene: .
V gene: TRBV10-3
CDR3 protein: CAMAETGSTDTQYF
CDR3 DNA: TGTGCCATGGCGGAGACAGGCAGCACAGATACGCAGTATTTT

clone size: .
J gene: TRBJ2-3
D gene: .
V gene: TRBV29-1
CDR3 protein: CSVEGGPNLTDTQYF
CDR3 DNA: TGCAGCGTTGAAGGGGGCCCAAACCTCACAGATACGCAGTATTTT

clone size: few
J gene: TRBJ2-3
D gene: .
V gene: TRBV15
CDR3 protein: CATTRQRTTDTQYF
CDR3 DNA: TGTGCCACCACCCGCCAGCGGACCACAGATACGCAGTATTTT

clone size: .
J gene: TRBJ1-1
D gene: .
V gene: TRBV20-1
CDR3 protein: CSAGTDRRPEAFF
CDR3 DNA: TGCAGTGCCGGGACGGACCGACGGCCTGAAGCTTTCTTT

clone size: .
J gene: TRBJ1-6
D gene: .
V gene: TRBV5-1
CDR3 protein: CASSLRSYSYNSPLHF
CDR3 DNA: TGCGCCAGCAGCTTGCGCAGTTACTCCTATAATTCACCCCTCCACTTT

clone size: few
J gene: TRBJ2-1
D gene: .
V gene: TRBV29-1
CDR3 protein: CSVGPVEVGIPYNEQFF
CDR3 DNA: TGCAGCGTTGGCCCTGTAGAGGTAGGGATCCCCTACAATGAGCAGTTCTTC

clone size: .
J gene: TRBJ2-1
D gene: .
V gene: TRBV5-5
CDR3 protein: CASSSIGGQSYNEQFF
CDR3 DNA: TGTGCCAGCAGCTCCATAGGGGGACAATCCTACAATGAGCAGTTCTTC

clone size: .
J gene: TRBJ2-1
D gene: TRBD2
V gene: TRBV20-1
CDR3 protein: CSALAGLAENEQFF
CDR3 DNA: TGCAGTGCCCTCGCCGGACTAGCGGAAAATGAGCAGTTCTTC

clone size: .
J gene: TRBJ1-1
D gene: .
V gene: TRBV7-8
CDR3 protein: CASSSPPNAFF
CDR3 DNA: TGTGCCAGCAGCAGCCCCCCGAACGCTTTCTTT

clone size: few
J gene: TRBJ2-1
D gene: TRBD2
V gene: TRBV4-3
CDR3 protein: CASSRLSGGANNEQFF
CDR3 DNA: TGCGCCAGCAGCCGTCTCAGCGGGGGGGCCAACAATGAGCAGTTCTTC

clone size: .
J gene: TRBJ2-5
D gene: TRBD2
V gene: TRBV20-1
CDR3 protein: CSAQGRWLAGRETQYF
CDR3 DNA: TGCAGTGCCCAGGGCAGGTGGCTAGCGGGAAGGGAGACCCAGTACTTC